This TCR beta chain was found in a study of a mutant IDH1 vaccine in newly diagnosed glioma. This table comes from immunoSEQ multiplex PCR, and its TCRdb copy is limited to in-frame clones, with some not included. The sample includes 98,000 or so clones, roughly 89% of them seen just once. V dropped 2 bases and J dropped 0; count of bases not matched to a gene: 7. The CDR3 consists of 18 residues. From germline, CDR1 is MDHEN and CDR2 SYDVKM. Documented time point: baseline, week 1 (first vaccination visit). Treatment indicated: pre-vaccination baseline after standard-of-care therapy. The clonotype was recovered from a woman aged 45-65 years with glioma. The genes are TRBV28 and TRBJ2-6, with 7 bases that match TRBD2. Sequenced here: PBMCs, sampled from a glioma patient treated with radiotherapy, temozolomide or both. Here the CDR3 reads CASSLTGREYSGANVLTF. The DNA of the CDR3 is TGTGCCAGCAGTTTAACGGGGAGGGAATACTCTGGGGCCAACGTCCTGACTTTC.